The clone carrying this T cell receptor (beta chain) was counted at least ten times. Its target is not known. These data belong to a study of T cell repertoires in cytomegalovirus infection. About the study: Public TCR beta signatures provided an indication of both CMV infection and a matching HLA type. Findings and limits, study-wide: Clonotypes of TCR beta that were HLA-C-restricted and CMV-specific dominated the ex vivo response. There were carriers of CMV plus the relevant HLA, and cumulative public TCR beta family frequency identified them.

CDR3 length equals 14 residues. Losses at the gene ends were 4 bases for V and 4 bases for J; bases not matched to a gene: 3. Germline CDR1 is MNHEY and CDR2 is SMNVEV (reference sequence). TCRdb ran MiXCR on the reads and lists one entry per CDR3 protein. The sample lists 200,000 to 300,000 distinct CDR3 sequences, roughly 9.1% occurring once. The TCR sequence derives from a human donor in good health (CMV status not recorded). Some clones in this sample may be carry-over from other donors' samples. The sequenced sample was PBMCs. J is TRBJ2-5 and V is TRBV27, with 10 bases that match TRBD2. The CDR3 region has the DNA TGTGCCAGCAGTTCGGGACTAGCGAGAGAGACCCAGTACTTC. Protein sequence: CASSSGLARETQYF.